The clone carrying this T cell receptor (beta chain) was detected ten times or more. Template material for amplifying TCR beta CDR3 regions consisted of RNA transcripts. RT-PCR in the first round (using the HTBI primer set) targeted the TCR CDR3. From the multiplex PCR reads, TCRdb called clonotypes with MiXCR, one entry per CDR3 protein. The data contain approximately 400,000 distinct CDR3 sequences, about 15% of them singletons. The data were taken from a study of T cells in Graves' hyperthyroidism and ophthalmopathy. V was pared by 3 bases and J by 5 bases, with 10 bases between. The CDR3 loop spans 13 amino acids.

The sequencing input was blood. The source of this sequence is a woman aged 25 to 39 with Graves' hyperthyroidism. The chain employs TRBV12-3 or TRBV12-4 and TRBJ2-5; no clear D gene. Here the CDR3 DNA reads TGTGCCAGCAGTTTTTCCCTTGGGGAGACCCAGTACTTC. It codes for CASSFSLGETQYF.